Listed here are 16 T cell receptor beta chains from one sample, sequenced in a study of shared clonotypes between healthy human individuals. Sequencing was performed with immunoSEQ multiplex PCR; in TCRdb, only in-frame clones are kept and a portion is missing. This table has over a million clones, about 77% appearing once. Specimen: memory CD4+ T cells sorted from blood. Subset of the sample: CD45RA-negative fraction. The receptors originated from a man younger than 35 in good health.

The rearrangement uses TRBV29-1 and TRBJ1-2; 7 positions agree with TRBD1. The CDR3 has 11 amino acids. The germline V gene has CDR1 SQVTM and CDR2 ANQGSEA. The CDR3 DNA reads TGCAGTGGACAGGACTACTATGGCTACACCTTC. As protein: CSGQDYYGYTF.

The chain is built from TRBV5-1 and TRBJ1-3; TRBD1 is a possible D gene (6 bases). CDR1 and CDR2 from the germline V gene are SGHRS and YFSETQ. The V end lost 4 bases, the J end lost 5 bases, and 19 bases lay between the germline ends. The CDR3 has 16 amino acids. The CDR3 spells CASSVSQGASRNTIYF. The CDR3 coding sequence is TGCGCCAGCAGCGTCTCACAGGGAGCCTCAAGAAACACCATATATTTT. The full variable domain, rest sourced from reference TRBV5-1 and TRBJ1-3, is KAGVTQTPRYLIKTRGQQVTLSCSPISGHRSVSWYQQTPGQGLQFLFEYFSETQRNKGNFPGRFSGRQFSNSRSEMNVSTLELGDSALYLCASSVSQGASRNTIYFGEGSWLTVV.

This chain connects TRBV2 to TRBJ2-5; 7 nucleotides align to TRBD1. Germline loops: CDR1 SNHLY, CDR2 FYNNEI. The CDR3 is made up of 15 amino acids. J lost 5 bases, V lost 1 base, and 7 bases had no gene match. CDR3 residues: CASSEETGTMETQYF. The DNA of the CDR3 is TGTGCCAGCAGTGAAGAGACAGGGACCATGGAGACCCAGTACTTC.

Remarks on this clone: A much larger clone differs by one base, so this may be a read error. The chain has TRBV28 and TRBJ1-2; D is ambiguous. The germline V gene encodes CDR1 MDHEN and CDR2 SYDVKM. Trimming stripped 3 bases from V and 2 bases from J, with 4 bases between. The CDR3 totals 12 residues. This CDR3 reads CASSLVNYGYTF. The CDR3 nucleotides are TGTGCCAGCAGTTTGGTGAACTATGGCTACACCTTC.

The DNA for the CDR3 is TGTGCCAGCAGCGGACTTAGCGGGGGGATCACAGATACGCAGTATTTT. This encodes CASSGLSGGITDTQYF. The V call is TRBV11-2, the J call TRBJ2-3; 10 nucleotides align to TRBD2. The CDR3 is 16 amino acids. Per the germline V gene, CDR1 is SGHAT and CDR2 is FQNNGV. V lost 5 bases to trimming and J lost 2 bases; unmatched junction nucleotides: 7.

In this sample, this clone turned up once. V is TRBV4-3 and J is TRBJ1-2, with D maybe TRBD1 (5 bases). The germline V and J ends were trimmed by 1 base and 4 bases, with 13 bases remaining between them. The length of the CDR3 is 15 residues. Germline V gives CDR1 LGHNA, CDR2 YSLEER. The CDR3 sequence: CASSQGVGAGYGYTF. As DNA, the CDR3 is TGCGCCAGCAGCCAAGGGGTAGGGGCGGGCTATGGCTACACCTTC.

Comment on this clone: Other DNA variants within this sample encode the same CDR3. The gene calls are TRBV4-1 and TRBJ1-2, with D tentatively TRBD1 (5 bases). Germline CDR1 MGHRA, CDR2 YSYEKL. The CDR3 consists of 15 residues. Deletions cut 1 base from V and 3 bases from J, with 12 bases between. Here the CDR3 reads CASSQVLGGDYGYTF. CDR3 bases: TGCGCCAGCAGCCAAGTCCTGGGGGGGGACTATGGCTACACCTTC.

The V and J genes are TRBV9 and TRBJ1-4; the D gene is possibly TRBD1 (6 bases). Germline CDR1 and CDR2: SGDLS and YYNGEE. The CDR3 runs 17 residues. V lost 3 bases, J lost 6 bases, and 21 bases lay in between. The CDR3 region has the DNA TGTGCCAGCAGCGCGACGCTATCAGGGGCTGGGGATGAAAAACTGTTTTTT. Its protein product is CASSATLSGAGDEKLFF.

The CDR3 here is CASSFRLPIGPQGSNTEAFF. CDR3 in DNA: TGTGCCAGCAGTTTCCGCCTCCCCATAGGCCCACAGGGGTCGAACACTGAAGCTTTCTTT. J is TRBJ1-1 and V is TRBV27; 7 positions match TRBD1. J lost 1 base, V lost 3 bases, and 20 bases had no gene match. Germline values: CDR1 MNHEY, CDR2 SMNVEV (reference sequence). The CDR3 covers 20 residues.

This clone was seen only a few times. The rearrangement uses TRBV7-9 and TRBJ2-3, with 9 bases lining up with TRBD2. CDR1 and CDR2 from the germline V gene are SEHNR and FQNEAQ (reference sequence). There are 15 residues in the CDR3. V lost 5 bases and J lost 3; bases outside the gene matches: 6. The CDR3 DNA is TGTGCCAGCAGCCGGATTAGCGGGAGTACAGATACGCAGTATTTT. This sequence encodes CASSRISGSTDTQYF.

Comments on this clone: This specimen includes other DNA sequences encoding the same CDR3. The rearrangement uses TRBV7-9 and TRBJ1-5; TRBD1 might be the D (5 bases). CDR3 length: 14 residues. The germline V and J ends were trimmed by 2 bases and 4 bases, with 9 bases remaining between them. Germline CDR1 is SEHNR and CDR2 is FQNEAQ (reference sequence). CDR3 residues: CASSLSGGNQPQHF. The DNA of the CDR3 is TGTGCCAGCAGCTTAAGTGGGGGTAATCAGCCCCAGCATTTT.

The rearrangement uses TRBV5-5 and TRBJ2-3; D is perhaps TRBD1 or TRBD2 (5 bases each). Trimming removed 2 bases at V and 2 bases at J, with 15 bases between. The CDR3 totals 16 residues. Germline lookup yields CDR1 SGHKS and CDR2 YYEKEE (reference sequence). CDR3 nucleotides: TGTGCCAGCAGCTTACGGGTGGGGACGAACACAGATACGCAGTATTTT. This gives the protein CASSLRVGTNTDTQYF.

The chain has TRBV6-1 and TRBJ1-1, with TRBD1 as a possible D gene (6 bases). V gave up 0 bases and J gave up 1 base, with 24 bases separating them. Germline values: CDR1 MNHNS, CDR2 SASEGT. The CDR3 totals 20 residues. For the CDR3, the DNA is TGTGCCAGCAGTGAAGCGCTTCGGGGGGGCAGGGCCTCGAGGAACACTGAAGCTTTCTTT. Encoded protein: CASSEALRGGRASRNTEAFF.

A single count supports this clone. The chain recombines TRBV28 with TRBJ1-3; tentative D call: TRBD1 (6 bases). The CDR3 consists of 16 residues. The V and J ends lost 6 bases and 3 bases respectively, with 18 bases between them. CDR1 is MDHEN, CDR2 SYDVKM, per germline. In DNA form, the CDR3 reads TGTGCCAGCAGAGGTCGAGACAGGATGGGTGGAAACACCATATATTTT. It is translated as CASRGRDRMGGNTIYF. The entire variable domain, with the rest obtained from reference TRBV28 and TRBJ1-3, is as follows: DVKVTQSSRYLVKRTGEKVFLECVQDMDHENMFWYRQDPGLGLRLIYFSYDVKMKEKGDIPEGYSVSREKKERFSLILESASTNQTSMYLCASRGRDRMGGNTIYFGEGSWLTVV.

V usage is TRBV25-1 and J usage is TRBJ2-3, with D possibly called TRBD1 or TRBD2 (6 bases each). CDR3 length: 15 amino acids. The V gene lost 5 bases and the J gene lost 2 bases, with 14 bases spanning the gap. Per the germline V gene, CDR1 is MGHDK and CDR2 is SYGVNS. The CDR3 nucleotides read TGTGCCAGCAGTAGGGGGGCAGGGGACACAGATACGCAGTATTTT. It encodes CASSRGAGDTDTQYF.

The V call is TRBV6-1, the J call TRBJ2-5; D not resolved. The DNA end lines up better with TRBJ2-7; the J call may be wrong. In germline, CDR1 is MNHNS, CDR2 SASEGT. The CDR3 is made up of 11 amino acids. The CDR3 nucleotides are TGTGCCAGCAGCAATTTCGTCGAGCAGTACTTC. This gives the protein CASSNFVEQYF.